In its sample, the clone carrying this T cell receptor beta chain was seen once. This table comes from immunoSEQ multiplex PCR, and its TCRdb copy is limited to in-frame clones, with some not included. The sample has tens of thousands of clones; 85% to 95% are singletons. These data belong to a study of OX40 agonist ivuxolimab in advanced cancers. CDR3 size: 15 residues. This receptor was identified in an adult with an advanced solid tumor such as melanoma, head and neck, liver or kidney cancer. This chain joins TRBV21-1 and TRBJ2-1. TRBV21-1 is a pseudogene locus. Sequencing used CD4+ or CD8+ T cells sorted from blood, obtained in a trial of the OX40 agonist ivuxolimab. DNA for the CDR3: TGTGCCAGCAGCAAAGTTGAAAGCTCCTACAATGAGCAGTTCTTC. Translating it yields CASSKVESSYNEQFF.